A single TCR beta chain is shown here with its context. No antigen is known for it. The PCR made use of 60 Vbeta and 13 Jbeta primers. The data were produced by immunoSEQ multiplex PCR, yet TCRdb's version contains in-frame clones alone and is incomplete. The sample consists of roughly 100,000 clones, 60% to 80% of them appearing once. The sample originates from a study of cytomegalovirus exposure and HLA in healthy donors. Notes on the study in general: Certain sequence variants were highly shared and formed a cluster, and this cluster was likely a sequencing artifact. In a later analysis, most CMV-associated TCR beta chains appeared HLA-restricted. Most TCR beta V segments were productive about 87% or about 30% of the time in an earlier analysis.

Losses at the gene ends were 5 bases for V and 2 bases for J; bases not matched to a gene: 5. Per germline, CDR1 SGHTS and CDR2 YDEGEE. The CDR3 has 16 residues. This sequence joins TRBV5-8 and TRBJ2-3; TRBD2 matches at 13 bases. Material: PBMCs. This clonotype originated in a man aged 50 to 60 in good health and CMV-seropositive. CDR3 bases: TGTGCCAGCAGTCCCGGACTAGCGGGGGTCACAGATACGCAGTATTTT. It specifies CASSPGLAGVTDTQYF. The whole variable domain, filled in from reference TRBV5-8 and TRBJ2-3, reads EAGVTQSPTHLIKTRGQQATLRCSPISGHTSVYWYQQALGLGLQFLLWYDEGEERNRGNFPPRFSGRQFPNYSSELNVNALELEDSALYLCASSPGLAGVTDTQYFGPGTRLTVL.